One and the same sample provided the 17 T cell receptor beta chains below, sequenced in a study of T-cell memory formation after mild COVID-19. MiXCR, run by TCRdb on the 5' RACE reads, gives a single entry per CDR3 protein. The sample carries fewer than 50,000 distinct CDR3 sequences, 6% to 7% recorded once. Sequencing was done on a sample of PBMCs or a T cell subset sorted from them (not recorded which). Receptors were obtained from an adult who had mild COVID-19 (a few samples of this study predate the infection). Cell type and time point are not known.

This clonotype was recorded many times. V is TRBV5-1 and J is TRBJ2-2; 12 nucleotides match TRBD2. Germline V gene lookup returns CDR1 SGHRS and CDR2 YFSETQ. The CDR3 consists of 20 residues. With V trimmed by 0 bases and J by 0 bases, 9 bases remained unmatched. In DNA form, the CDR3 reads TGCGCCAGCAGCTTGGCCCGGAAGACTAGCGGGGGAACGAACACCGGGGAGCTGTTTTTT. It yields the protein CASSLARKTSGGTNTGELFF.

This clonotype was detected a few times. This chain links TRBV10-3 with TRBJ2-1; possibly TRBD2 for D (6 bases). The CDR3 contains 13 residues. CDR1 and CDR2 (germline): ENHRY, SYGVKD. Trimming removed 5 bases at V and 5 bases at J, with 10 bases between. The CDR3 nucleotides read TGTGCCATCAGTATGGGACTTCACAATGAGCAGTTCTTC. Translating it yields CAISMGLHNEQFF.

The V gene is TRBV20-1, the J gene TRBJ2-1; 7 bases are shared with TRBD2. This CDR3 has 11 amino acids. The germline V gene has CDR1 DFQATT and CDR2 SNEGSKA (reference sequence). J lost 8 bases, V lost 7 bases, and 5 bases had no gene match. The CDR3 nucleotides read TGCAGTGTTTCTAGCGGACATGAGCAGTTCTTC. It is translated as CSVSSGHEQFF.

In its sample, this clonotype was seen many times. V is TRBV7-6 and J is TRBJ1-1; no clear D gene. The germline V gene encodes CDR1 SGHVS and CDR2 FNYEAQ. CDR3 length equals 14 residues. Trimming shortened V by 5 bases and J by 5 bases, and 15 bases separated the two germline ends. CDR3 in DNA: TGTGCCAGCAGCCAAATGACATCGGGGACTGAAGCTTTCTTT. Translating gives CASSQMTSGTEAFF.

This clonotype was seen repeatedly, ten times or more. This chain uses TRBV6-5 with TRBJ2-5; TRBD1 is a possible D gene (6 bases). The CDR3 contains 14 residues. V was shortened by 2 bases and J by 4 bases, with 11 bases between the two germline ends. Germline V gene sequence: CDR1 MNHEY, CDR2 SVGAGI. CDR3 nucleotide sequence: TGTGCCAGCAGTTACGGGGGCCTGGGAGAGACCCAGTACTTC. Encoded protein: CASSYGGLGETQYF.

This clonotype occurred many times. The chain recombines TRBV4-2 with TRBJ2-7; maybe TRBD1 (5 bases). The CDR3 totals 14 residues. Germline-derived CDR1 and CDR2 are LGHNA and YNFKEQ. V gave up 4 bases and J gave up 0 bases, with 10 bases separating them. This chain's CDR3 is CASSPRQSSYEQYF. CDR3 nucleotide sequence: TGTGCCAGCAGCCCCCGACAGAGCTCCTACGAGCAGTACTTC.

This clonotype has only a few counts. This rearrangement joins TRBV7-9 to TRBJ1-1; a possible D gene is TRBD1 (6 bases). Between the trimmed V and J ends, which lost 0 bases and 1 base, there was a span of 12 bases. The CDR3 covers 16 residues. Per germline, CDR1 SEHNR and CDR2 FQNEAQ (reference sequence). The CDR3 reads CASSLAAGTTNTEAFF. The CDR3 nucleotides read TGTGCCAGCAGCTTAGCTGCCGGGACAACGAACACTGAAGCTTTCTTT. The full variable domain, with the rest looked up from reference TRBV7-9 and TRBJ1-1, is DTGVSQNPRHKITKRGQNVTFRCDPISEHNRLYWYRQTLGQGPEFLTYFQNEAQLEKSRLLSDRFSAERPKGSFSTLEIQRTEQGDSAMYLCASSLAAGTTNTEAFFGQGTRLTVV.

This clonotype was picked up many times. The chain links TRBV20-1 to TRBJ2-1; 8 bases fit TRBD1. Germline CDR1 and CDR2: DFQATT and SNEGSKA (reference sequence). V shed 6 bases, J shed 8 bases, and the junction held 9 bases outside the gene matches. The CDR3 covers 13 residues. The CDR3, as DNA: TGCAGTGCCCAAGGGACAGGATCCGATGAGCAGTTCTTC. Its protein product is CSAQGTGSDEQFF.

The CDR3 here is CASSPSPRKGGTYEQYF. The CDR3 DNA sequence: TGTGCCAGCAGTCCGTCTCCGAGGAAGGGGGGCACCTACGAGCAGTACTTC. This chain links TRBV6-5 with TRBJ2-7, with D possibly called TRBD1 or TRBD2 (6 bases each). V dropped 5 bases and J dropped 2 bases, with 22 bases sitting between them. Germline CDR1 MNHEY, CDR2 SVGAGI. CDR3 length: 17 residues.

The chain uses TRBV27 and TRBJ2-1; tentative D call: TRBD2 (6 bases). V lost 2 bases and J 6 bases, leaving 14 bases between the germline ends. Germline V gene data show CDR1 as MNHEY and CDR2 as SMNVEV (reference sequence). The CDR3 is 15 amino acids. The CDR3 region has the DNA TGTGCCAGCAGTTTAGGACTAACTTTTTTCAATGAGCAGTTCTTC. Protein product: CASSLGLTFFNEQFF.

The table lists this clonotype with many counts. The CDR3 spells CASSFRTSGSGEQYF. The CDR3 coding sequence is TGTGCCAGCAGCTTCCGGACTAGCGGGAGTGGCGAGCAGTACTTC. The V gene is TRBV7-2, the J gene TRBJ2-7; 13 nucleotides agree with TRBD2. Germline V gene lookup returns CDR1 SGHTA and CDR2 FQGNSA. J gave up 6 bases and V 3 bases, and 5 bases lay outside the gene matches. The CDR3 runs to 15 residues.

The rearrangement joins TRBV30 to TRBJ2-2; unclear D gene. V dropped 3 bases and J dropped 1 base, with 9 bases sitting between them. CDR3 length: 14 amino acids. The germline V gene has CDR1 GTSNPN and CDR2 SVGIG (reference sequence). The CDR3 DNA is TGTGCCTGGAGGGAACAGCTGAACACCGGGGAGCTGTTTTTT. It codes for CAWREQLNTGELFF.

This clonotype came up many times. The V and J genes are TRBV7-9 and TRBJ2-3; 8 nucleotides line up with TRBD1. Losses at the gene ends were 6 bases for V and 2 bases for J; bases not matched to a gene: 16. The CDR3 is made up of 18 amino acids. Germline-derived CDR1 and CDR2 are SEHNR and FQNEAQ (reference sequence). CDR3 region: CASSPQGVRFSPTDTQYF. CDR3 bases: TGTGCCAGCAGTCCACAGGGGGTAAGGTTCTCCCCCACAGATACGCAGTATTTT. Looking up the rest from reference TRBV7-9 and TRBJ2-3 gives the full variable domain: DTGVSQNPRHKITKRGQNVTFRCDPISEHNRLYWYRQTLGQGPEFLTYFQNEAQLEKSRLLSDRFSAERPKGSFSTLEIQRTEQGDSAMYLCASSPQGVRFSPTDTQYFGPGTRLTVL.

This clonotype was seen only a few times. The chain has TRBV30 and TRBJ1-5; D call uncertain. The ends were cut back, 2 bases at V and 2 bases at J, with 7 bases in the middle. CDR3 length equals 13 residues. Germline values: CDR1 GTSNPN, CDR2 SVGIG (reference sequence). The CDR3 DNA is TGTGCCTGGAGTAACGGAGGCAATCAGCCCCAGCATTTT. This gives the protein CAWSNGGNQPQHF.

This clonotype was counted at least ten times. The CDR3: CASSGGGQETQYF. As DNA, the CDR3 is TGCGCCAGCAGTGGAGGGGGTCAAGAGACCCAGTACTTC. This chain joins TRBV5-1 and TRBJ2-5; tentatively, D is TRBD1 or TRBD2 (6 bases each). Trimming took 5 bases from V and 2 from J, leaving 10 bases between them. Looked up from germline, CDR1 is SGHRS and CDR2 is YFSETQ. The CDR3 is 13 residues long.

The CDR3 loop reads CASRRQGATYEQYF. CDR3 nucleotide sequence: TGTGCCAGCAGGCGACAGGGTGCCACCTACGAGCAGTACTTC. The rearrangement links TRBV12-3 or TRBV12-4 to TRBJ2-7, with 7 bases lining up with TRBD1. The V segment lost 6 bases and the J segment 2 bases; nucleotides outside the gene matches: 7. There are 14 residues in the CDR3.

The V call is TRBV4-2, the J call TRBJ2-1; possible D gene TRBD2, 6 bases. CDR1 is LGHNA, CDR2 YNFKEQ, per germline. With 0 bases removed from V and 9 bases from J, the gap between germline ends came to 15 bases. CDR3 length equals 15 residues. CDR3 amino acids: CASSQDSPGASEQFF. The CDR3 bases are TGTGCCAGCAGCCAAGATTCCCCGGGAGCCAGTGAGCAGTTCTTC.